This T cell receptor beta chain emerged from a study of identical twins. General study points: Conclusions leaned on cross-sectional statistical analysis and did not track the same donors over time. Possibly, invariant MAIT and iNKT cells partly confounded zero-insertion analyses.

The CDR3 has 15 amino acids. With 2 bases removed from V and 3 bases from J, the gap between germline ends came to 10 bases. The germline V gene has CDR1 MDHEN and CDR2 SYDVKM. Using its own MiXCR run on the 5' RACE reads, TCRdb lists one record per CDR3 protein. The sample lists around 680,000 distinct CDR3 sequences, 8.6% occurring once. This clonotype occurred many times. Antigen specificity is unknown. The data also belong to a second study, concerning yellow fever vaccine responses in identical twins.

Sequencing used PBMCs. This TCR came from a woman aged 18-29 years in good health. This chain connects TRBV28 to TRBJ2-2, with D perhaps given as TRBD1 or TRBD2 (5 bases each). CDR3 in amino acids: CASSLAGRDTGELFF. CDR3 nucleotide sequence: TGTGCCAGCAGTTTAGCAGGGCGGGACACCGGGGAGCTGTTTTTT.